The present T cell receptor (beta chain) was sequenced within a study of T-cell memory formation after mild COVID-19. As regards this clonotype: Its antigen is not identified.

General study findings and limits: SARS-CoV-2 specificity of second-wave clones peaking day 37 was unconfirmed.

TCRdb re-called the 5' RACE reads through MiXCR, storing one row per CDR3 protein. The table lists about 55,000 distinct CDR3 sequences, around a quarter of them singletons. In germline, CDR1 is PRHDT, CDR2 FYEKMQ (reference sequence). The ends were cut back, 1 base at V and 1 base at J, with 13 bases in the middle. The CDR3 covers 16 residues. This TCR came from a man aged 18 to 30 who had mild COVID-19 (a few samples of this study predate the infection). Cell type and time point are not known. This sequence joins TRBV13 and TRBJ1-1; D possibly corresponds to TRBD1 (6 bases). Sequences were obtained from PBMCs or a T cell subset sorted from them (not recorded which). The CDR3 spells CASSLVGAGRNTEAFF. The CDR3 bases are TGTGCCAGCAGCTTAGTGGGGGCAGGGAGGAACACTGAAGCTTTCTTT.